A single sample is the source of the 29 T cell receptor beta chains below, sequenced in a study of shared clonotypes between healthy human individuals. Here immunoSEQ multiplex PCR was the method, and the copy in TCRdb shows in-frame clones only, minus some. This sample carries 2 million to 3 million clones, 90% to 95% of them seen once, and the ten largest clones take approximately 0.36%. Material: naive CD4+ T cells from PBMCs. The sample's subset: CD45RA+ positively selected. These receptors all stem from a man aged 18 to 35 in good health. Some clones in this sample may be carry-over from other donors' samples.

The chain is built from TRBV14 and TRBJ2-2; D gene unclear. The CDR3 contains 13 residues. V was cut by 4 bases and J by 6 bases, with 9 bases left in between. Germline V gene lookup returns CDR1 SGHDN and CDR2 FVKESK. The CDR3 reads CASSPYSPGELFF. CDR3 bases: TGTGCCAGCAGCCCGTACTCCCCCGGGGAGCTGTTTTTT.

The genes are TRBV5-5 and TRBJ2-1, with D uncertain. This CDR3 is 13 amino acids long. Trimming pared 3 bases from V and 14 bases from J, leaving 18 bases between. In germline, CDR1 is SGHKS, CDR2 YYEKEE (reference sequence). In DNA form, the CDR3 reads TGTGCCAGCAGCTCCTGGACGGCGGCCATGGAGTTCTTC. Its protein is CASSSWTAAMEFF.

The chain joins TRBV11-1 to TRBJ1-1; 12 bases are a match to TRBD1. Germline CDR1 reads SGHAT; CDR2 reads FQDESV (reference sequence). The V gene end was trimmed by 4 bases and the J gene end by 7 bases; junction bases not matched to a gene: 10. The CDR3 is 16 amino acids. The CDR3 DNA reads as TGTGCCAGCAGCTACACGGGACAGGGGGCGCGAGGTGAAGCTTTCTTT. Translating it yields CASSYTGQGARGEAFF.

About this clone: The sample has other DNA sequences that encode this CDR3 too. V is TRBV7-9 and J is TRBJ2-5; TRBD2 is a possible D gene (6 bases). The CDR3 has 13 amino acids. The V end lost 0 bases, the J end lost 5 bases, and 7 bases lay between the germline ends. The germline gives CDR1 SEHNR, CDR2 FQNEAQ (reference sequence). The CDR3 loop is CASSLAGLETQYF. CDR3 bases: TGTGCCAGCAGCTTAGCGGGACTGGAGACCCAGTACTTC.

Concerning this clone itself: Other nucleotide sequences in the sample specify the same CDR3. The chain joins TRBV7-8 to TRBJ1-2, with 11 bases matching TRBD1. CDR3 length equals 15 residues. Trimming removed 5 bases from V and 2 bases from J; junction bases left unmatched: 4. CDR1 and CDR2 (germline): SGHVS, FQNEAQ. Written as DNA, the CDR3 is TGTGCCAGCAGCGGTCGGGACAGGGGGAACTATGGCTACACCTTC. Translated, it gives CASSGRDRGNYGYTF.

This rearrangement joins TRBV7-3 to TRBJ2-2, with 13 bases matching TRBD2. The V and J ends lost 5 bases and 7 bases, in that order; junction bases with no gene match: 4. The germline gives CDR1 SGHTA, CDR2 FQGTGA. This CDR3 is 15 amino acids long. As DNA, the CDR3 is TGTGCCAGCAGCCCGACTAGCGGGAGGAGCGGGGAGCTGTTTTTT. Translated, it gives CASSPTSGRSGELFF.

The J gene is TRBJ2-1, the V gene TRBV5-1; D remains unclear. V dropped 4 bases and J dropped 6 bases, with 20 bases sitting between them. The CDR3 is 16 amino acids. CDR1 and CDR2 (germline): SGHRS, YFSETQ. For the CDR3, the DNA is TGCGCCAGCAGCCTAATAGAGCGCGCCGGTCTCAATGAGCAGTTCTTC. Amino acids: CASSLIERAGLNEQFF.

J is TRBJ2-1 and V is TRBV27; a possible D gene is TRBD1 (6 bases). The V gene lost 9 bases and the J gene lost 4 bases, with 10 bases spanning the gap. Germline V gene data show CDR1 as MNHEY and CDR2 as SMNVEV (reference sequence). This CDR3 has 12 amino acids. CDR3 residues: CASWTVYNEQFF. Here the CDR3 DNA reads TGTGCCAGTTGGACAGTTTACAATGAGCAGTTCTTC.

The rearrangement links TRBV9 to TRBJ2-2; D may be TRBD1 (5 bases). The CDR3 runs to 16 residues. Per germline, CDR1 SGDLS and CDR2 YYNGEE. The V gene lost 0 bases and the J gene lost 7 bases, with 16 bases spanning the gap. In nucleotides, the CDR3 is TGTGCCAGCAGCGTAGGACAGACCTCTGTGTACGGGGAGCTGTTTTTT. It translates to CASSVGQTSVYGELFF.

V and J are TRBV2 and TRBJ2-5; D possibly matches TRBD1 or TRBD2 (6 bases each). This CDR3 has 14 amino acids. In germline, CDR1 is SNHLY, CDR2 FYNNEI. V was pared by 4 bases and J by 5 bases, with 14 bases between. This CDR3 is CASSVFGGRETQYF. CDR3 coding DNA: TGTGCCAGCAGTGTATTCGGGGGCCGGGAGACCCAGTACTTC.

This clone was observed a single time. The genes are TRBV7-8 and TRBJ2-2, with D perhaps TRBD2 (5 bases). The CDR3 is 14 amino acids. CDR1 SGHVS and CDR2 FQNEAQ come from the germline V gene. Trimming removed 3 bases at V and 6 bases at J, with 11 bases between. As DNA, the CDR3 is TGTGCCAGCAGCTTGGAGAGGGCTCCCGGGGAGCTGTTTTTT. It codes for CASSLERAPGELFF.

The chain employs TRBV7-9 and TRBJ2-6; a possible D gene is TRBD2 (6 bases). The CDR3 has 18 residues. Trimming stripped 5 bases from V and 1 base from J, with 18 bases between. Germline CDR1 and CDR2: SEHNR and FQNEAQ (reference sequence). The CDR3 reads CASSVPGLRKSGANVLTF. Here the CDR3 DNA reads TGTGCCAGCAGCGTCCCGGGACTCCGGAAGTCTGGGGCCAACGTCCTGACTTTC.

Comments on this clone: Its ends do not fully match the called genes, so a read error is possible. J is TRBJ1-4 and V is TRBV6-5, with no clear D. The germline V gene encodes CDR1 MNHEY and CDR2 SVGAGI. This CDR3 has 13 residues. The CDR3 is CASSPVASPKLFF. The CDR3 DNA follows: TGTGCCAGCTCACCCGTGGCCAGTCCAAAATTGTTTTTT.

This clone has only one observation. Different DNA sequences within this sample yield the same CDR3. The V call is TRBV7-2, the J call TRBJ1-6; the D is unclear. V was trimmed by 3 bases and J by 6 bases, leaving 3 bases between them. The CDR3 totals 12 residues. Germline V gene sequence: CDR1 SGHTA, CDR2 FQGNSA. For the CDR3, the DNA is TGTGCCAGCAGCTTGCTTAATTCACCCCTCCACTTT. Residues: CASSLLNSPLHF.

This sequence joins TRBV5-1 and TRBJ2-2; a weak D match, TRBD2 (7 bases). The CDR3 length is 16 residues. The germline V gene encodes CDR1 SGHRS and CDR2 YFSETQ. V was shortened by 4 bases and J by 2 bases, with 15 bases between the two germline ends. CDR3 in amino acids: CASSLKGGGNTGELFF. DNA for the CDR3: TGCGCCAGCAGCCTAAAGGGAGGGGGAAACACCGGGGAGCTGTTTTTT.

The chain couples TRBV4-1 to TRBJ2-6; no definite D call. CDR1 MGHRA and CDR2 YSYEKL come from the germline V gene. The CDR3 covers 15 residues. V lost 4 bases, J lost 2 bases, and 9 bases lay in between. The CDR3 is CASSPIQPGANVLTF. The CDR3 region has the DNA TGCGCCAGCAGCCCTATCCAACCTGGGGCCAACGTCCTGACTTTC.

This rearrangement joins TRBV11-2 to TRBJ2-7; 10 bases align to TRBD2. Per germline, CDR1 SGHAT and CDR2 FQNNGV. The CDR3 spans 15 residues. V trimming: 5 bases; J trimming: 4 bases; junction bases outside the gene matches: 8. The CDR3 region is CASSRAGGKFYEQYF. In DNA, the CDR3 is TGTGCCAGCAGCCGAGCGGGAGGGAAATTTTACGAGCAGTACTTC.

V usage is TRBV19 and J usage is TRBJ1-1; D uncertain. V was pared by 6 bases and J by 0 bases, with 20 bases between. Per the germline V gene, CDR1 is LNHDA and CDR2 is SQIVND (reference sequence). This CDR3 is built from 17 residues. The CDR3 region has the DNA TGTGCCAGTAGCTTGCGACCGCGGGCTCCAATGAACACTGAAGCTTTCTTT. Its translation: CASSLRPRAPMNTEAFF.

Concerning this clone itself: This sample includes further DNA sequences coding for the same CDR3. V gene TRBV18 combines with J gene TRBJ1-5; D gene uncertain. Trimming stripped 2 bases from V and 0 bases from J, with 2 bases between. Germline loops: CDR1 KGHSH, CDR2 LQKENI. The length of the CDR3 is 13 residues. CDR3: CASSPDSNQPQHF. In DNA form, the CDR3 reads TGTGCCAGCTCACCAGATAGCAATCAGCCCCAGCATTTT.

This chain connects TRBV7-2 to TRBJ2-1; 9 bases map to TRBD2. Trimming removed 3 bases from V and 7 bases from J; junction bases left unmatched: 7. The CDR3 consists of 15 residues. CDR1 and CDR2 (germline): SGHTA, FQGNSA. The CDR3 bases are TGTGCCAGCAGCTTGACTAGCGGCGGGGTGAATGAGCAGTTCTTC. It specifies CASSLTSGGVNEQFF. The entire variable domain, with the rest obtained from reference TRBV7-2 and TRBJ2-1, is as follows: GAGVSQSPSNKVTEKGKDVELRCDPISGHTALYWYRQSLGQGLEFLIYFQGNSAPDKSGLPSDRFSAERTGGSVSTLTIQRTQQEDSAVYLCASSLTSGGVNEQFFGPGTRLTVL.

This clone was seen at least ten times. The chain combines TRBV7-8 with TRBJ2-5; no firm D call. In germline, CDR1 is SGHVS, CDR2 FQNEAQ. V lost 5 bases and J 7 bases, leaving 20 bases between the germline ends. CDR3 length equals 15 residues. The CDR3 is CASSPTRLGERTQYF. CDR3 sequence (DNA): TGTGCCAGCAGCCCAACCAGGCTAGGAGAGAGGACCCAGTACTTC.

The chain has TRBV27 and TRBJ2-7, with 10 bases fitting TRBD2. J was trimmed by 5 bases and V by 5 bases; bases with no gene match: 9. The length of the CDR3 is 15 residues. Germline CDR1 is MNHEY and CDR2 is SMNVEV (reference sequence). The CDR3, as DNA: TGTGCCAGCAGTCCCTACGTAGCGGGGGGCAACGAGCAGTACTTC. Its translation: CASSPYVAGGNEQYF.

The CDR3 DNA sequence: TGTGCCAGCTCACAGGGGCTAGCGGGAGCCGGATACGAGCAGTACTTC. It yields the protein CASSQGLAGAGYEQYF. The V call is TRBV18, the J call TRBJ2-7, with 10 nucleotides matching TRBD2. The CDR3 spans 16 residues. Germline CDR1 reads KGHSH; CDR2 reads LQKENI. The V segment lost 4 bases and the J segment 4 bases; nucleotides outside the gene matches: 10. Supplemented by reference TRBV18 and TRBJ2-7, the full variable domain reads NAGVMQNPRHLVRRRGQEARLRCSPMKGHSHVYWYRQLPEEGLKFMVYLQKENIIDESGMPKERFSAEFPKEGPSILRIQQVVRGDSAAYFCASSQGLAGAGYEQYFGPGTRLTVT.

With respect to this clone: At one of its ends the junction is not consistent with the germline gene, which may arise from a read error. The rearrangement links TRBV28 to TRBJ2-7; D may be TRBD2 (6 bases). This CDR3 comprises 11 residues. Germline CDR1 and CDR2: MDHEN and SYDVKM. DNA for the CDR3: TGTGCCAGCACCAAAGGAGGAGGGTCCCATTTC. This gives the protein CASTKGGGSHF. Full variable domain (outside the CDR3, taken from reference TRBV28 and TRBJ2-7): DVKVTQSSRYLVKRTGEKVFLECVQDMDHENMFWYRQDPGLGLRLIYFSYDVKMKEKGDIPEGYSVSREKKERFSLILESASTNQTSMYLCASTKGGGSHFGPGTRLTVT.

The rearrangement links TRBV5-1 to TRBJ1-1; D is unresolved. Germline V gene lookup returns CDR1 SGHRS and CDR2 YFSETQ. Trimming left V 2 bases short and J 2 bases short, with 10 bases between. CDR3 length: 14 amino acids. Here the CDR3 DNA reads TGCGCCAGCAGCTTTTTGACAACTAACACTGAAGCTTTCTTT. It encodes CASSFLTTNTEAFF.

V is TRBV7-2 and J is TRBJ2-7; 8 bases are shared with TRBD1. Germline V CDR1 and CDR2: SGHTA, FQGNSA. The length of the CDR3 is 15 residues. V trimming: 5 bases; J trimming: 2 bases; junction bases outside the gene matches: 8. CDR3 DNA: TGTGCCAGCAGCCGCACCGGGACAGGTCCCTACGAGCAGTACTTC. Amino acid sequence: CASSRTGTGPYEQYF.

The chain uses TRBV6-1 and TRBJ2-1; D unclear. This CDR3 comprises 13 residues. Germline lookup yields CDR1 MNHNS and CDR2 SASEGT. V was cut by 2 bases and J by 6 bases, with 8 bases left in between. The CDR3 sequence: CASSEYNRNEQFF. The CDR3 DNA reads as TGTGCCAGCAGTGAATATAACCGCAATGAGCAGTTCTTC.

V gene TRBV2 combines with J gene TRBJ1-2; D remains ambiguous. Trimming removed 2 bases at V and 1 base at J, with 11 bases between. CDR3 length: 15 amino acids. Germline CDR1 reads SNHLY; CDR2 reads FYNNEI. CDR3 amino acids: CASSERNRNNYGYTF. The CDR3, as DNA: TGTGCCAGCAGTGAAAGGAATAGAAATAACTATGGCTACACCTTC. Supplemented by reference TRBV2 and TRBJ1-2, the full variable domain reads EPEVTQTPSHQVTQMGQEVILRCVPISNHLYFYWYRQILGQKVEFLVSFYNNEISEKSEIFDDQFSVERPDGSNFTLKIRSTKLEDSAMYFCASSERNRNNYGYTFGSGTRLTVV.

V and J are TRBV9 and TRBJ1-2; TRBD1 aligns across 8 bases. CDR3 length: 14 amino acids. CDR1 is SGDLS, CDR2 YYNGEE, per germline. The J segment lost 4 bases and the V segment lost 3 bases, leaving 5 bases of the junction unmatched. As DNA, the CDR3 is TGTGCCAGCAGCGACGACAGGGGAGGCTATGGCTACACCTTC. Amino acids: CASSDDRGGYGYTF.